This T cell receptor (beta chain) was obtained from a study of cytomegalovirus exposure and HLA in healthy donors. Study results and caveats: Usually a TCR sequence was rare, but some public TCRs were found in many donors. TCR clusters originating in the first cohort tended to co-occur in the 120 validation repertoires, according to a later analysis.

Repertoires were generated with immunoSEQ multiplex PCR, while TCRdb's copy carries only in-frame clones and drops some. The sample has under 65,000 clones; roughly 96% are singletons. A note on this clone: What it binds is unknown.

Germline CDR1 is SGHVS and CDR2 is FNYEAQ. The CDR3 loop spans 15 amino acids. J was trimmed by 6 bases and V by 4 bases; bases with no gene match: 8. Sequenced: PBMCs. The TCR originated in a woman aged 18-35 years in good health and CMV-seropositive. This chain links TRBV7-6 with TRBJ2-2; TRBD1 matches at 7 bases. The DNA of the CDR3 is TGTGCCAGCAGCTCAACGACAGGGTCCTCCGGGGAGCTGTTTTTT. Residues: CASSSTTGSSGELFF. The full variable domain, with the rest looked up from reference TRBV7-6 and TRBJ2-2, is GAGVSQSPRYKVTKRGQDVALRCDPISGHVSLYWYRQALGQGPEFLTYFNYEAQQDKSGLPNDRFSAERPEGSISTLTIQRTEQRDSAMYRCASSSTTGSSGELFFGEGSRLTVL.